Here is one T cell receptor beta chain with its context. This sample stems from a study of blood T cell repertoires in COVID-19. In the original processing: Quantification of nucleated cells was approximated via reference gene primer amplification. TCRdb keeps only in-frame clones here, not all; method: immunoSEQ multiplex PCR. Clone size and V and J calls were adopted from that table, with D and trimming inferred from the DNA. The sample yields a few hundred thousand clones, approximately 79% seen once. Germline V gives CDR1 SGDLS, CDR2 YYNGEE. V lost 4 bases and J lost 2; bases outside the gene matches: 7. The CDR3 extends over 15 amino acids.

The J gene is TRBJ2-7, the V gene TRBV9; 9 bases agree with TRBD1. The specimen sequenced was peripheral blood. This TCR came from a human donor in a cohort sampled during active COVID-19. CDR3 loop: CASSTRDRDTYEQYF. DNA of the CDR3: TGTGCCAGCAGCACCCGGGACAGGGACACCTACGAGCAGTACTTC. The full variable domain, its missing parts supplied by reference TRBV9 and TRBJ2-7, is DSGVTQTPKHLITATGQRVTLRCSPRSGDLSVYWYQQSLDQGLQFLIQYYNGEERAKGNILERFSAQQFPDLHSELNLSSLELGDSALYFCASSTRDRDTYEQYFGPGTRLTVT.